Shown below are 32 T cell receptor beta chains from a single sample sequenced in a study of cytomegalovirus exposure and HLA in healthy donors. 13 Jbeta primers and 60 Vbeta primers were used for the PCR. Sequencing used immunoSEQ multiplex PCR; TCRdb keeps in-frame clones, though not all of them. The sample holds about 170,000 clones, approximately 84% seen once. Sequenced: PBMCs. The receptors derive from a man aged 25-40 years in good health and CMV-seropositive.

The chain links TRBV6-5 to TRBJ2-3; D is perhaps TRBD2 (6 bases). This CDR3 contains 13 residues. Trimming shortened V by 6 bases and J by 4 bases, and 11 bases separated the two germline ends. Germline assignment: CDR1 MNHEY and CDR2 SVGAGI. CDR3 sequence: CASSRAGSDTQYF. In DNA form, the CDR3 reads TGTGCCAGCAGCCGGGCGGGGTCAGATACGCAGTATTTT.

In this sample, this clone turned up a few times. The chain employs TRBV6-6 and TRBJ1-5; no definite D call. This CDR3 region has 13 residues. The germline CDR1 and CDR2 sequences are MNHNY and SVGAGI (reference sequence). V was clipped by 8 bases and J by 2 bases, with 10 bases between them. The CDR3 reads CASYVGGNQPQHF. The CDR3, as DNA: TGTGCCAGCTATGTAGGAGGCAATCAGCCCCAGCATTTT.

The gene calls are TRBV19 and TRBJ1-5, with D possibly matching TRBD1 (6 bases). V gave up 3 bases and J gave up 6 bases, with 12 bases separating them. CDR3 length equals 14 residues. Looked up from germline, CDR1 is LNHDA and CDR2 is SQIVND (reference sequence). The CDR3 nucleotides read TGTGCCAGTAGTATGGCGAGGGACACTCAGCCCCAGCATTTT. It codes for CASSMARDTQPQHF.

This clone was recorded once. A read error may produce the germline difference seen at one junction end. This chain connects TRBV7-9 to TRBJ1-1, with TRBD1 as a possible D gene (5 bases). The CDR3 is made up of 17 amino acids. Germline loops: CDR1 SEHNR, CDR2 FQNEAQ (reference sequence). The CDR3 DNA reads TGTTCCAGCAGCTTAAAGGTGGGGGGATTTGGCGACACTGAAGCTTTCTTT. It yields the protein CSSSLKVGGFGDTEAFF.

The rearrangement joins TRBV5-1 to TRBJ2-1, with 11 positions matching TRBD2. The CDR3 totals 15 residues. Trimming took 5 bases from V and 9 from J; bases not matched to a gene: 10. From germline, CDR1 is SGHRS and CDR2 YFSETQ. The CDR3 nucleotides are TGCGCCAGCAGGGAACTAGCGGGAGATGAGGGTGAGCAGTTCTTC. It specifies CASRELAGDEGEQFF.

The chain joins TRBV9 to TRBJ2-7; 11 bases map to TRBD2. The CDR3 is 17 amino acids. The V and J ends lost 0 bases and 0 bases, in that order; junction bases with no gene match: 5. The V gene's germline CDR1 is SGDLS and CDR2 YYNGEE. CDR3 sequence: CASSVGLAGGSSYEQYF. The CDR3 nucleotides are TGTGCCAGCAGCGTAGGCCTAGCGGGAGGAAGCTCCTACGAGCAGTACTTC.

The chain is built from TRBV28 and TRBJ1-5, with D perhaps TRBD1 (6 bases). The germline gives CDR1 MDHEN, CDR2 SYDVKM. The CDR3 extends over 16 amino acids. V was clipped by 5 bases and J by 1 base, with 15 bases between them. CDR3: CASSRGAARSNQPQHF. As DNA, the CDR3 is TGTGCCAGCAGTCGGGGGGCGGCGAGGAGCAATCAGCCCCAGCATTTT.

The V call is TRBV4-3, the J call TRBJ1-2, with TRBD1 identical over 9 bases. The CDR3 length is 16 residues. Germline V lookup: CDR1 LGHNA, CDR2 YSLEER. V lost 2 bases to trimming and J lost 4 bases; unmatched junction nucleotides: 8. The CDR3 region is CASSQIPGQGGYGYTF. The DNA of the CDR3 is TGCGCCAGCAGCCAAATACCGGGACAGGGAGGCTATGGCTACACCTTC.

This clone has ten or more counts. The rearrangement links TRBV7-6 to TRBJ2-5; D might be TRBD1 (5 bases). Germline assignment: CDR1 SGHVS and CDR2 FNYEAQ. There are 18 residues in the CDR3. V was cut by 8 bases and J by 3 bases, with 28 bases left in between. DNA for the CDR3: TGTGCCAGCGGGCCTATAAGGGGTTTAGAGCCTTCCGAAGAGACCCAGTACTTC. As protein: CASGPIRGLEPSEETQYF.

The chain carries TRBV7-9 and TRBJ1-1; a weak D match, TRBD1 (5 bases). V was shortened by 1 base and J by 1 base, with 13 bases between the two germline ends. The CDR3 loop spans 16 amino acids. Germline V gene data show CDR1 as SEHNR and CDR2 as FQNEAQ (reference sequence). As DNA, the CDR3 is TGTGCCAGCAGCTTAGTCGGGGGGGACGGGAACACTGAAGCTTTCTTT. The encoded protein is CASSLVGGDGNTEAFF.

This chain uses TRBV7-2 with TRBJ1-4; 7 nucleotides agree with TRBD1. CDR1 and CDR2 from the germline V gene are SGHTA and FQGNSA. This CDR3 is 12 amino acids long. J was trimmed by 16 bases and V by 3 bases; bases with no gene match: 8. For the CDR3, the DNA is TGTGCCAGCAGCTTCGGGGGACAGCTACCGTTTTTT. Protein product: CASSFGGQLPFF.

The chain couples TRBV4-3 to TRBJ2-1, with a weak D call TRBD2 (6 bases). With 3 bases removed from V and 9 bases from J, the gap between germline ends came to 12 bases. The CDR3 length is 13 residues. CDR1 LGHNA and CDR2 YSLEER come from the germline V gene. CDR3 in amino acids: CASSHRLGGEQFF. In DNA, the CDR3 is TGCGCCAGCAGCCACAGACTGGGAGGTGAGCAGTTCTTC.

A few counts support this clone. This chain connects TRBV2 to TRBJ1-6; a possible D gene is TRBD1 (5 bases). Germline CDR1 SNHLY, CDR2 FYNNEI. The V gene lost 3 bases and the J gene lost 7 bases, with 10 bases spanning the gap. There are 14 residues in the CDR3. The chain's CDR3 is CASSEGPPNSPLHF. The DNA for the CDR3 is TGTGCCAGCAGTGAGGGGCCCCCCAATTCACCCCTCCACTTT.

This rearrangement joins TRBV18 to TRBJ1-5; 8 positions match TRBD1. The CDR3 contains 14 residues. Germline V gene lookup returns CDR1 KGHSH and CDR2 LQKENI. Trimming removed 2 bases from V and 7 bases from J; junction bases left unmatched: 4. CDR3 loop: CASSPGQGQQPQHF. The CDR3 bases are TGTGCCAGCTCACCAGGACAGGGTCAACAGCCCCAGCATTTT.

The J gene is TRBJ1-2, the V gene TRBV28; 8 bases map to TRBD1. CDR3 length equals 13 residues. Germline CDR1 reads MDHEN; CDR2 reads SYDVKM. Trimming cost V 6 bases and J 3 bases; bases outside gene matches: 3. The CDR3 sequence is CASSRTGYYGYTF. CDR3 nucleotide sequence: TGTGCCAGCAGCCGGACAGGGTACTATGGCTACACCTTC.

The CDR3 spells CASSQEWAGGTYEQYF. CDR3 in DNA: TGCGCCAGCAGCCAAGAATGGGCAGGGGGAACCTACGAGCAGTACTTC. This sequence joins TRBV4-3 and TRBJ2-5; TRBD1 agrees at 7 bases. The J call is uncertain, as TRBJ2-7 better fits the DNA end. CDR1 LGHNA and CDR2 YSLEER come from the germline V gene. The CDR3 loop spans 16 amino acids.

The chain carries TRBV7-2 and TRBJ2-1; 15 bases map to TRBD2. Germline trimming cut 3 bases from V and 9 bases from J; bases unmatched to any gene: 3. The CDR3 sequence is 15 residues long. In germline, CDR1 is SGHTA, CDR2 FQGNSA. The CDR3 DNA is TGTGCCAGCAGCTTCCGGACTAGCGGGAGGGGTGAGCAGTTCTTC. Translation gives CASSFRTSGRGEQFF.

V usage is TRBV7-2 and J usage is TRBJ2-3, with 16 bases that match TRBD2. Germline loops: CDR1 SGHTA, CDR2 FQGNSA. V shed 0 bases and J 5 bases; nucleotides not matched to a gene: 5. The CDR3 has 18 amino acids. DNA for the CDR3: TGTGCCAGCAGCTTAGCGGGACTAGCGGGAGGGCCTGGAGATACGCAGTATTTT. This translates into CASSLAGLAGGPGDTQYF.

Written as DNA, the CDR3 is TGTGCCAGCAGCTTATACAGGGTGGCGAACACTGAAGCTTTCTTT. As protein: CASSLYRVANTEAFF. The V gene is TRBV7-2, the J gene TRBJ1-1; a weak D match, TRBD1 (6 bases). There are 15 residues in the CDR3. The germline V and J ends were trimmed by 2 bases and 1 base, with 11 bases remaining between them. Germline CDR1 is SGHTA and CDR2 is FQGNSA. Combining the CDR3 with reference TRBV7-2 and TRBJ1-1 gives the whole variable domain GAGVSQSPSNKVTEKGKDVELRCDPISGHTALYWYRQSLGQGLEFLIYFQGNSAPDKSGLPSDRFSAERTGGSVSTLTIQRTQQEDSAVYLCASSLYRVANTEAFFGQGTRLTVV.

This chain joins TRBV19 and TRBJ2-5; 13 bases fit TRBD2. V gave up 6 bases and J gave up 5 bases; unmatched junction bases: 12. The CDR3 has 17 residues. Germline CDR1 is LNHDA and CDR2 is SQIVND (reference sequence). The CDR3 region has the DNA TGTGCCAGTAGCCCGGGAGTAACTAGCGGGAGGGGGGAGACCCAGTACTTC. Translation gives CASSPGVTSGRGETQYF. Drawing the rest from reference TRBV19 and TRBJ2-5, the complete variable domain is DGGITQSPKYLFRKEGQNVTLSCEQNLNHDAMYWYRQDPGQGLRLIYYSQIVNDFQKGDIAEGYSVSREKKESFPLTVTSAQKNPTAFYLCASSPGVTSGRGETQYFGPGTRLLVL.

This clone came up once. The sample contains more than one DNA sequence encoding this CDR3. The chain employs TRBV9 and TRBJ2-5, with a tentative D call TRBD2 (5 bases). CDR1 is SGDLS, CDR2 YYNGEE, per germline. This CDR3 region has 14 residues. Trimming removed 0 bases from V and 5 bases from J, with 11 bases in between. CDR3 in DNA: TGTGCCAGCAGCGTAGGCCGGGGTAGTGAGACCCAGTACTTC. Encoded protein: CASSVGRGSETQYF.

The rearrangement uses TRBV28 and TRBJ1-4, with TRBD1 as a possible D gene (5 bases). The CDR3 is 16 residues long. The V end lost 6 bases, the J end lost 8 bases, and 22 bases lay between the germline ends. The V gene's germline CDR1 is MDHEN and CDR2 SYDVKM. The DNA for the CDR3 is TGTGCCAGCAGGTCGCCGGGAACGGGGGTCTACGAAAAACTGTTTTTT. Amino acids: CASRSPGTGVYEKLFF.

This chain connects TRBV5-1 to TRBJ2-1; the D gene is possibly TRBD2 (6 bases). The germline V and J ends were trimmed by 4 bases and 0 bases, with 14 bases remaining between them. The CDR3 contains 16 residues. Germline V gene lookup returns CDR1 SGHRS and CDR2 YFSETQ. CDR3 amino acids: CASSRFSGSSYNEQFF. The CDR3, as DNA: TGCGCCAGCAGCAGATTTAGCGGAAGCTCCTACAATGAGCAGTTCTTC. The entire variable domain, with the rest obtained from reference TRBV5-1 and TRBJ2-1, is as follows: KAGVTQTPRYLIKTRGQQVTLSCSPISGHRSVSWYQQTPGQGLQFLFEYFSETQRNKGNFPGRFSGRQFSNSRSEMNVSTLELGDSALYLCASSRFSGSSYNEQFFGPGTRLTVL.

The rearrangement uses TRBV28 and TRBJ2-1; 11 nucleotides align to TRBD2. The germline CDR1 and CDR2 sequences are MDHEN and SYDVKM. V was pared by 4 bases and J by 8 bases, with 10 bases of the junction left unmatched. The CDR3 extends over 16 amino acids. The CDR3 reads CASSSTSGSIIDEQFF. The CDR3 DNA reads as TGTGCCAGCAGTTCTACTAGCGGGAGTATTATCGATGAGCAGTTCTTC.

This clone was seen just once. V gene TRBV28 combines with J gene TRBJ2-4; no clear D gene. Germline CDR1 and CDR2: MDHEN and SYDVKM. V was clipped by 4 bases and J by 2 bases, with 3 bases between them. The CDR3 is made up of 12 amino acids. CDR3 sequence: CASSSPKNIQYF. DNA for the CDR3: TGTGCCAGCAGTTCTCCCAAAAACATTCAGTACTTC.

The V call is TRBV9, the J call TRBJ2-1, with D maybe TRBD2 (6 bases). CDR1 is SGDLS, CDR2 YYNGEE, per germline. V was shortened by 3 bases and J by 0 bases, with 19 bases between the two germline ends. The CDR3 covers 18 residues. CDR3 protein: CASSATTRPISSYNEQFF. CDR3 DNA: TGTGCCAGCAGCGCAACGACTAGACCGATTAGCTCCTACAATGAGCAGTTCTTC.

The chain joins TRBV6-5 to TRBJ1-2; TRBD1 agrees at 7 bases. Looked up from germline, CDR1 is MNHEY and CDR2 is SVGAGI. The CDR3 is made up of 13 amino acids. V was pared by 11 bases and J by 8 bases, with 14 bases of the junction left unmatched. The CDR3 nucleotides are TGTGCCGGACCTGACAGGGTATTAGGGGGCTACACCTTC. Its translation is CAGPDRVLGGYTF.

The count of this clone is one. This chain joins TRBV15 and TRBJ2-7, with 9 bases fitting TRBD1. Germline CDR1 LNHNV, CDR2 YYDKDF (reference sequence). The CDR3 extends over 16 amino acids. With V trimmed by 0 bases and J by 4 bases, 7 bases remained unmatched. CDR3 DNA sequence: TGTGCCACCAGCAGAGATCAGGGACAGGGAAGGTACGAGCAGTACTTC. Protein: CATSRDQGQGRYEQYF.

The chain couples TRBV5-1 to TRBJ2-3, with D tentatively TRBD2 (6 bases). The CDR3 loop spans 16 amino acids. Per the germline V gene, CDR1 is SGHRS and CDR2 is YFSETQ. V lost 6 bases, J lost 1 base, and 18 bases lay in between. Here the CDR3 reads CASKPPGGRGTDTQYF. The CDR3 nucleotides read TGCGCCAGCAAGCCACCCGGGGGAAGGGGCACAGATACGCAGTATTTT.

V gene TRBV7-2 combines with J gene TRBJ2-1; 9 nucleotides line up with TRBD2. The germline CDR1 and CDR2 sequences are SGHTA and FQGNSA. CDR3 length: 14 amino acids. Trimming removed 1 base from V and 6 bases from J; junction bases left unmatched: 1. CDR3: CASSLVAGANEQFF. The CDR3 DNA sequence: TGTGCCAGCAGCTTAGTAGCGGGAGCCAATGAGCAGTTCTTC.

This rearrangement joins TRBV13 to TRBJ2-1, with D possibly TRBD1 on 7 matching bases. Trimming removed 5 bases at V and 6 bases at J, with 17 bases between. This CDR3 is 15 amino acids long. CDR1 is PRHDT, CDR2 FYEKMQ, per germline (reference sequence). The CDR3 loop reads CASSIGQEGFNEQFF. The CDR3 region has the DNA TGTGCCAGCAGCATTGGACAGGAGGGGTTCAATGAGCAGTTCTTC. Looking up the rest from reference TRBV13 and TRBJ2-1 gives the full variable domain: AAGVIQSPRHLIKEKRETATLKCYPIPRHDTVYWYQQGPGQDPQFLISFYEKMQSDKGSIPDRFSAQQFSDYHSELNMSSLELGDSALYFCASSIGQEGFNEQFFGPGTRLTVL.

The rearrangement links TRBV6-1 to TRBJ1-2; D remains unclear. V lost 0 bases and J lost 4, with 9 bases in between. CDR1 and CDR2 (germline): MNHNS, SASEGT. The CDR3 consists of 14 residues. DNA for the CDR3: TGTGCCAGCAGTGAAGCTGGCCGGGGCTATGGCTACACCTTC. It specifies CASSEAGRGYGYTF.